Listed here are 30 T cell receptor beta chains from one sample, sequenced in a study of vaccination effects on CD4 cells after COVID-19. These TCRs' antigens remain unknown. ViraFEST expansion of antigen-specific CD4+ T cells with viral peptide pools preceded sequencing. The culture ran for 10 days, and then CD4+ T cells were isolated. The person acquired a PCR-confirmed SARS-CoV-2 infection between March and December 2020. Sequenced by immunoSEQ multiplex PCR; TCRdb stores in-frame clones only, minus some. The sample has about 45,000 clones, around 75% seen once. Material: CD4+ T cells from PBMCs cultured with a peptide pool, obtained before COVID-19 vaccination. The receptors here all came from a human donor who had a prior SARS-CoV-2 infection.

About this clone itself: The germline gene is not matched at one end of the junction; a read error may be the cause. V and J are TRBV29-1 and TRBJ2-5, with unresolved D. The CDR3 covers 12 residues. Germline V lookup: CDR1 SQVTM, CDR2 ANQGSEA. The CDR3 protein is CSVVLPEESQYF. CDR3 nucleotide sequence: TGCAGCGTTGTCCTCCCTGAAGAGTCCCAGTACTTC.

This rearrangement joins TRBV29-1 to TRBJ2-1; 7 positions match TRBD2. Germline V gene lookup returns CDR1 SQVTM and CDR2 ANQGSEA. This CDR3 contains 15 residues. V shed 7 bases, J shed 7 bases, and the junction held 16 bases outside the gene matches. CDR3 sequence reads: CSALDSSHGGNEQFF. For the CDR3, the DNA is TGCAGCGCCCTTGACAGTTCCCACGGGGGGAATGAGCAGTTCTTC.

For the CDR3, the DNA is TGCGCCAGCAGTACGCAGGGGGCTGATGTGGACATTCAGTACTTC. Amino acid sequence: CASSTQGADVDIQYF. The gene calls are TRBV10-2 and TRBJ2-4; 8 bases are a match to TRBD1. The V gene's germline CDR1 is WSHSY and CDR2 SAAADI. CDR3 length: 15 residues. The V and J ends lost 5 bases and 8 bases, in that order; junction bases with no gene match: 11.

This chain links TRBV19 with TRBJ1-2, with TRBD1 identical over 7 bases. Losses at the gene ends were 1 base for V and 8 bases for J; bases not matched to a gene: 7. The CDR3 spans 14 residues. Germline-derived CDR1 and CDR2 are LNHDA and SQIVND (reference sequence). DNA for the CDR3: TGTGCCAGTAGTATAGGGACAGGACTTGGCGGCTACACCTTC. Protein sequence: CASSIGTGLGGYTF.

This clone occurred many times. The chain carries TRBV18 and TRBJ1-1; a weak D match, TRBD1 (5 bases). V lost 3 bases and J lost 4, with 15 bases in between. Germline lookup yields CDR1 KGHSH and CDR2 LQKENI. This CDR3 contains 15 residues. CDR3 sequence (DNA): TGTGCCAGCTCACCGTACGGCACCACAGGCACTGAAGCTTTCTTT. Its protein product is CASSPYGTTGTEAFF. Looking up the rest from reference TRBV18 and TRBJ1-1 gives the full variable domain: NAGVMQNPRHLVRRRGQEARLRCSPMKGHSHVYWYRQLPEEGLKFMVYLQKENIIDESGMPKERFSAEFPKEGPSILRIQQVVRGDSAAYFCASSPYGTTGTEAFFGQGTRLTVV.

This clone was seen a few times. The chain carries TRBV7-3 and TRBJ2-1; 7 bases are shared with TRBD2. Germline V gene data show CDR1 as SGHTA and CDR2 as FQGTGA. The junction had 7 bases not matched to a gene; V was cut back by 2 bases and J by 6 bases. The CDR3 runs to 15 residues. The CDR3 here is CASSLFLGGGNEQFF. Here the CDR3 DNA reads TGTGCCAGCAGCTTATTCCTTGGGGGGGGCAATGAGCAGTTCTTC. Complete variable domain (other parts from reference TRBV7-3 and TRBJ2-1): GAGVSQTPSNKVTEKGKYVELRCDPISGHTALYWYRQSLGQGPEFLIYFQGTGAADDSGLPNDRFFAVRPEGSVSTLKIQRTERGDSAVYLCASSLFLGGGNEQFFGPGTRLTVL.

The CDR3 protein is CASKPTGSYGYTF. CDR3 coding DNA: TGTGCCAGCAAACCGACAGGGTCCTATGGCTACACCTTC. J is TRBJ1-2 and V is TRBV6-5; TRBD1 agrees at 7 bases. This CDR3 is built from 13 residues. V dropped 7 bases and J dropped 4; count of bases not matched to a gene: 6. Germline V gives CDR1 MNHEY, CDR2 SVGAGI.

The V call is TRBV6-5, the J call TRBJ2-3, with unresolved D. This CDR3 contains 13 residues. Germline assignment: CDR1 MNHEY and CDR2 SVGAGI. The V end lost 0 bases, the J end lost 6 bases, and 7 bases lay between the germline ends. CDR3 loop: CASSYSGLDTQYF. The CDR3 DNA is TGTGCCAGCAGTTACTCCGGCTTGGATACGCAGTATTTT.

The rearrangement links TRBV6-5 to TRBJ1-2; D gene uncertain. This CDR3 has 14 amino acids. CDR1 and CDR2 (germline): MNHEY, SVGAGI. Trimming stripped 6 bases from V and 6 bases from J, with 17 bases between. The CDR3 nucleotides read TGTGCCAGCAGGGCAGAAAAGCGGTGGAATGGCTACACCTTC. As protein: CASRAEKRWNGYTF.

CDR3 bases: TGCGCCAGCAGCGAGACTAGCGGGGGGGGCTACAATGAGCAGTTCTTC. Translated, it gives CASSETSGGGYNEQFF. The chain joins TRBV5-1 to TRBJ2-1; 14 bases map to TRBD2. The CDR3 has 16 residues. Per germline, CDR1 SGHRS and CDR2 YFSETQ. Unmatched junction bases numbered 3, after V lost 4 bases and J lost 3 bases. The whole variable domain, filled in from reference TRBV5-1 and TRBJ2-1, reads KAGVTQTPRYLIKTRGQQVTLSCSPISGHRSVSWYQQTPGQGLQFLFEYFSETQRNKGNFPGRFSGRQFSNSRSEMNVSTLELGDSALYLCASSETSGGGYNEQFFGPGTRLTVL.

This chain connects TRBV5-5 to TRBJ2-5; D unclear. The CDR3 runs 13 residues. Germline CDR1 SGHKS, CDR2 YYEKEE (reference sequence). V lost 2 bases to trimming and J lost 4 bases, with 9 bases between them. The CDR3 loop reads CASSFSPGETQYF. CDR3 DNA: TGTGCCAGCAGCTTCAGCCCCGGAGAGACCCAGTACTTC. The full variable domain, completed using reference TRBV5-5 and TRBJ2-5, is DAGVTQSPTHLIKTRGQQVTLRCSPISGHKSVSWYQQVLGQGPQFIFQYYEKEERGRGNFPDRFSARQFPNYSSELNVNALLLGDSALYLCASSFSPGETQYFGPGTRLLVL.

This chain uses TRBV24-1 with TRBJ2-7; D is perhaps TRBD1 or TRBD2 (7 bases each). The CDR3 loop spans 13 amino acids. The germline V and J ends were trimmed by 11 bases and 3 bases, with 16 bases remaining between them. Germline CDR1 reads KGHDR; CDR2 reads SFDVKD. CDR3 region: CAKPTGRDYEQYF. For the CDR3, the DNA is TGTGCCAAGCCGACAGGGAGGGACTACGAGCAGTACTTC.

The V gene is TRBV7-2, the J gene TRBJ2-5; TRBD2 matches 14 bases. The CDR3 has 16 amino acids. V dropped 5 bases and J dropped 3; count of bases not matched to a gene: 5. Germline loops: CDR1 SGHTA, CDR2 FQGNSA. CDR3 nucleotide sequence: TGTGCCAGCAGCGCTCTGGGACTAGCGGGAGAAGAGACCCAGTACTTC. As protein: CASSALGLAGEETQYF. Filled out from reference TRBV7-2 and TRBJ2-5, the complete variable domain reads GAGVSQSPSNKVTEKGKDVELRCDPISGHTALYWYRQSLGQGLEFLIYFQGNSAPDKSGLPSDRFSAERTGGSVSTLTIQRTQQEDSAVYLCASSALGLAGEETQYFGPGTRLLVL.

This sequence joins TRBV18 and TRBJ1-5; TRBD1 matches at 7 bases. Germline CDR1 and CDR2: KGHSH and LQKENI. The CDR3 consists of 15 residues. Trimming took 4 bases from V and 2 from J; bases not matched to a gene: 5. CDR3 residues: CASSQTGRRNQPQHF. The CDR3 bases are TGTGCCAGCTCACAGACAGGGAGGCGCAATCAGCCCCAGCATTTT. Full variable domain (remainder filled in from reference TRBV18 and TRBJ1-5): NAGVMQNPRHLVRRRGQEARLRCSPMKGHSHVYWYRQLPEEGLKFMVYLQKENIIDESGMPKERFSAEFPKEGPSILRIQQVVRGDSAAYFCASSQTGRRNQPQHFGDGTRLSIL.

The V gene is TRBV4-2, the J gene TRBJ2-2; D not resolved. The V and J ends lost 4 bases and 5 bases respectively, with 14 bases between them. This CDR3 spans 15 amino acids. Germline assignment: CDR1 LGHNA and CDR2 YNFKEQ. CDR3 in amino acids: CASSRRPDVTGELFF. CDR3 nucleotide sequence: TGTGCCAGCAGCCGCCGACCTGACGTTACCGGGGAGCTGTTTTTT.

The chain uses TRBV15 and TRBJ1-1; D gene ambiguous. V was trimmed by 0 bases and J by 0 bases, leaving 8 bases between them. In germline, CDR1 is LNHNV, CDR2 YYDKDF (reference sequence). This CDR3 has 15 amino acids. The CDR3 here is CATSRDQQMNTEAFF. CDR3 DNA: TGTGCCACCAGCAGAGATCAGCAGATGAACACTGAAGCTTTCTTT.

The CDR3 nucleotides are TGTGCCAGCAGTGTCGAGGGGGCAACTAACTCTGGGGCCAACGTCCTGACTTTC. Its protein product is CASSVEGATNSGANVLTF. The chain uses TRBV2 and TRBJ2-6, with TRBD1 identical over 7 bases. Germline CDR1 reads SNHLY; CDR2 reads FYNNEI. The CDR3 totals 18 residues. V dropped 4 bases and J dropped 0; count of bases not matched to a gene: 9. The whole variable domain, filled in from reference TRBV2 and TRBJ2-6, reads EPEVTQTPSHQVTQMGQEVILRCVPISNHLYFYWYRQILGQKVEFLVSFYNNEISEKSEIFDDQFSVERPDGSNFTLKIRSTKLEDSAMYFCASSVEGATNSGANVLTFGAGSRLTVL.

CDR3 DNA: TGTGCCAGCAGCCTCGGGTGGGCAGATACGCAGTATTTT. This encodes CASSLGWADTQYF. This chain joins TRBV7-9 and TRBJ2-3, with D unclear. CDR1 and CDR2 from the germline V gene are SEHNR and FQNEAQ (reference sequence). The CDR3 is 13 residues long. V was pared by 5 bases and J by 4 bases, with 10 bases between.

The chain uses TRBV13 and TRBJ1-2; perhaps TRBD1 as D (6 bases). Germline V gene lookup returns CDR1 PRHDT and CDR2 FYEKMQ (reference sequence). Deletions cut 1 base from V and 7 bases from J, with 13 bases between. This CDR3 contains 14 residues. In DNA form, the CDR3 reads TGTGCCAGCAGCTTAGAAAGGGGGGGCGGTGGCTACACCTTC. It encodes CASSLERGGGGYTF.

This chain connects TRBV5-4 to TRBJ1-2; TRBD1 is a possible D gene (5 bases). The CDR3 has 14 amino acids. The germline V gene encodes CDR1 SGHNT and CDR2 YYREEE (reference sequence). Between the trimmed V and J ends, which lost 3 bases and 8 bases, there was a span of 17 bases. CDR3: CASSSQTETAGYTF. The CDR3, as DNA: TGTGCCAGCAGCTCCCAGACAGAAACGGCAGGCTACACCTTC.

V usage is TRBV19 and J usage is TRBJ2-7, with no clear D. CDR3 length: 14 residues. V was shortened by 5 bases and J by 0 bases, with 11 bases between the two germline ends. Germline V gene data show CDR1 as LNHDA and CDR2 as SQIVND (reference sequence). The CDR3 region is CASSAGVGSYEQYF. In DNA form, the CDR3 reads TGTGCCAGTAGTGCCGGTGTCGGCTCCTACGAGCAGTACTTC.

This chain uses TRBV27 with TRBJ2-5, with 12 positions matching TRBD2. The CDR3 loop spans 20 amino acids. Per the germline V gene, CDR1 is MNHEY and CDR2 is SMNVEV (reference sequence). V trimming: 5 bases; J trimming: 5 bases; junction bases outside the gene matches: 21. The CDR3 nucleotides read TGTGCCAGCAGTATCAACCACCGAACTAGCGGGAGGTCCTCGTGGGAGACCCAGTACTTC. This gives the protein CASSINHRTSGRSSWETQYF.

The chain joins TRBV5-4 to TRBJ2-7, with D perhaps being TRBD1 or TRBD2 (6 bases each). CDR3 length: 14 residues. Germline CDR1 SGHNT, CDR2 YYREEE (reference sequence). V was shortened by 4 bases and J by 2 bases, with 13 bases between the two germline ends. CDR3 protein: CASSPGAEAYEQYF. The CDR3 DNA reads TGTGCCAGCAGCCCGGGGGCGGAGGCCTACGAGCAGTACTTC.

The chain couples TRBV7-9 to TRBJ2-5, with 7 positions matching TRBD1. The germline CDR1 and CDR2 sequences are SEHNR and FQNEAQ (reference sequence). The CDR3 covers 14 residues. V lost 4 bases to trimming and J lost 12 bases; unmatched junction nucleotides: 14. The CDR3: CASSWDRGDTDKYF. For the CDR3, the DNA is TGTGCCAGCAGCTGGGACAGAGGGGACACCGACAAGTACTTC. The full variable domain, its missing parts supplied by reference TRBV7-9 and TRBJ2-5, is DTGVSQNPRHKITKRGQNVTFRCDPISEHNRLYWYRQTLGQGPEFLTYFQNEAQLEKSRLLSDRFSAERPKGSFSTLEIQRTEQGDSAMYLCASSWDRGDTDKYFGPGTRLLVL.

The chain has TRBV5-6 and TRBJ1-2, with 8 bases aligning to TRBD1. This CDR3 contains 16 residues. J gave up 6 bases and V 1 base, and 11 bases lay outside the gene matches. Germline V gene sequence: CDR1 SGHDT, CDR2 YYEEEE. CDR3 DNA sequence: TGTGCCAGCAGCTTGTACGGGACAGGCGGGCTGAATGGCTACACCTTC. It yields the protein CASSLYGTGGLNGYTF.

The chain joins TRBV7-9 to TRBJ1-2; no definite D call. CDR1 is SEHNR, CDR2 FQNEAQ, per germline (reference sequence). This CDR3 is built from 16 residues. With 5 bases removed from V and 10 bases from J, the gap between germline ends came to 26 bases. CDR3 in amino acids: CASSLGTVRDIRFYTF. CDR3 bases: TGTGCCAGCAGCCTTGGCACAGTTCGCGATATCCGGTTCTACACCTTC.

This chain joins TRBV5-6 and TRBJ1-4; D remains ambiguous. The CDR3 sequence is 18 residues long. V was shortened by 1 base and J by 2 bases, with 18 bases between the two germline ends. Germline CDR1 reads SGHDT; CDR2 reads YYEEEE. The CDR3 loop reads CASSLRGEALGTNEKLFF. Here the CDR3 DNA reads TGTGCCAGCAGCTTGAGAGGTGAGGCGCTTGGGACTAATGAAAAACTGTTTTTT.

The genes are TRBV3-1 (or the pseudogene TRBV3-2) and TRBJ2-7; 7 bases map to TRBD1. Germline V gene lookup returns CDR1 LGHDT and CDR2 YNNKEL (reference sequence). The CDR3 has 13 residues. V gave up 3 bases and J gave up 5 bases; unmatched junction bases: 4. CDR3 loop: CASSHRGRHEQYF. In DNA form, the CDR3 reads TGTGCCAGCAGCCATAGGGGGCGGCACGAGCAGTACTTC.

V is TRBV4-3 and J is TRBJ2-1; 7 bases agree with TRBD2. The length of the CDR3 is 17 residues. V shed 0 bases and J 2 bases; nucleotides not matched to a gene: 7. Per germline, CDR1 LGHNA and CDR2 YSLEER. The CDR3 DNA is TGCGCCAGCAGCCAAGAAGGGTTCCTAGCGGCCTACAATGAGCAGTTCTTC. It specifies CASSQEGFLAAYNEQFF.

The V and J genes are TRBV9 and TRBJ2-3; 12 nucleotides agree with TRBD2. The CDR3 totals 16 residues. The germline V gene encodes CDR1 SGDLS and CDR2 YYNGEE. Germline trimming cut 3 bases from V and 2 bases from J; bases unmatched to any gene: 4. Here the CDR3 DNA reads TGTGCCAGCAGCGCCGGGACTAGCGGGTACACAGATACGCAGTATTTT. Its protein is CASSAGTSGYTDTQYF.